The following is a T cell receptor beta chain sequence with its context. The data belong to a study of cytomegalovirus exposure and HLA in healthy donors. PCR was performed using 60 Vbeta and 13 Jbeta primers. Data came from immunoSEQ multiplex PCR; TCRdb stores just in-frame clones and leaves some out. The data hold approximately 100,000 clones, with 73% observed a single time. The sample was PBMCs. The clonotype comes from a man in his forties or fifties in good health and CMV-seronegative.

The CDR3 nucleotides are TGTGCCAGTAGTAAGGGACAGAACTATGGCTACACCTTC. Translation gives CASSKGQNYGYTF. The chain couples TRBV19 to TRBJ1-2; TRBD1 matches at 7 bases. V was clipped by 4 bases and J by 2 bases; unmatched bases: 1. This CDR3 has 13 amino acids. Germline assignment: CDR1 LNHDA and CDR2 SQIVND (reference sequence).